The next 15 T cell receptor beta chains were all read from a single sample in a study of T-cell memory formation after mild COVID-19. TCRdb recomputed calls from the 5' RACE reads with MiXCR, one row per CDR3 protein. The table records 50,000 to 70,000 distinct CDR3 sequences, over 9% of them present only once. Sequencing used PBMCs or a T cell subset sorted from them (not recorded which). The receptors were gathered from a man aged 18 to 30 who had mild COVID-19 (a few samples of this study predate the infection). Cell type and time point are not known.

This clonotype was seen a few times. The chain links TRBV6-2 or TRBV6-3 to TRBJ1-5; no firm D call. The V and J ends lost 4 bases and 0 bases respectively, with 10 bases between them. The CDR3 covers 15 residues. Germline assignment: CDR1 MNHEY and CDR2 SVGEGT. CDR3 protein: CASSSISYSNQPQHF. The CDR3 DNA is TGTGCCAGCAGTTCAATTTCTTATAGCAATCAGCCCCAGCATTTT.

By frequency in the sample, this clonotype is medium-sized (0.01 to 0.1%). The chain employs TRBV5-1 and TRBJ2-3; TRBD1 is a possible D gene (6 bases). Trimming took 0 bases from V and 4 from J, leaving 12 bases between them. From germline, CDR1 is SGHRS and CDR2 YFSETQ. The CDR3 totals 15 residues. CDR3 amino acids: CASSLEGQHADTQYF. CDR3 DNA sequence: TGCGCCAGCAGCTTGGAGGGACAACACGCAGATACGCAGTATTTT.

In its sample, this clonotype was seen many times. This chain connects TRBV7-2 to TRBJ2-7, with D hard to call. V was clipped by 4 bases and J by 1 base, with 8 bases between them. The germline V gene encodes CDR1 SGHTA and CDR2 FQGNSA. The CDR3 loop spans 13 amino acids. The CDR3 region has the DNA TGTGCCAGCAGCTCCGGCTTTTCCTACGAGCAGTACTTC. Protein product: CASSSGFSYEQYF.

This clonotype was found a few times. CDR3: CASSPPPGLVYNEQFF. The CDR3 region has the DNA TGTGCCAGCAGCCCCCCGCCGGGCCTAGTATACAATGAGCAGTTCTTC. This rearrangement joins TRBV3-1 to TRBJ2-1; D remains ambiguous. This CDR3 is 16 amino acids long. From germline, CDR1 is LGHDT and CDR2 YNNKEL (reference sequence). V was cut by 4 bases and J by 4 bases, with 17 bases left in between.

The chain is built from TRBV10-3 and TRBJ2-2, with 8 bases that match TRBD1. V lost 8 bases to trimming and J lost 5 bases; unmatched junction nucleotides: 7. CDR1 and CDR2 from the germline V gene are ENHRY and SYGVKD. This CDR3 has 14 residues. CDR3 sequence: CAISRQGWTGELFF. The CDR3, as DNA: TGTGCCATCTCTAGACAGGGGTGGACCGGGGAGCTGTTTTTT.

This clonotype was detected only a few times. This chain links TRBV6-1 with TRBJ2-5; D unclear. The V gene's germline CDR1 is MNHNS and CDR2 SASEGT. V lost 7 bases and J lost 1, with 13 bases in between. This CDR3 spans 14 amino acids. In DNA, the CDR3 is TGTGCCAGCAAGCCTCACTGGGGCCAAGAGACCCAGTACTTC. Its translation is CASKPHWGQETQYF.

This clonotype was seen repeatedly, ten times or more. The chain combines TRBV4-3 with TRBJ1-5, with a weak D call TRBD1 (5 bases). The ends were cut back, 1 base at V and 5 bases at J, with 12 bases in the middle. The CDR3 extends over 15 amino acids. CDR1 is LGHNA, CDR2 YSLEER, per germline. CDR3 protein: CASSQGGQPHQPQHF. The CDR3 DNA is TGCGCCAGCAGCCAAGGGGGCCAGCCCCATCAGCCCCAGCATTTT.

The CDR3 nucleotides read TGTGCCAGCAGCTTAGGTTTCCAGCCCGCAGCCCAGCATTTT. This encodes CASSLGFQPAAQHF. The genes are TRBV11-3 and TRBJ1-5; D is uncertain. V lost 1 base and J 11 bases, leaving 15 bases between the germline ends. Germline V gives CDR1 SGHNT, CDR2 YENEEA. This CDR3 spans 14 amino acids.

This clonotype was seen a few times. The rearrangement links TRBV27 to TRBJ2-3, with 10 bases identical to TRBD2. The CDR3 consists of 15 residues. The V gene's germline CDR1 is MNHEY and CDR2 SMNVEV (reference sequence). The V segment lost 10 bases and the J segment 2 bases; nucleotides outside the gene matches: 9. The chain's CDR3 is CATMVLAGVTDTQYF. The DNA for the CDR3 is TGTGCCACCATGGTTCTAGCGGGGGTCACAGATACGCAGTATTTT.

This clonotype was counted only a few times. The chain joins TRBV7-2 to TRBJ2-7, with TRBD2 matching over 8 bases. Trimming removed 3 bases from V and 10 bases from J; junction bases left unmatched: 8. The germline gives CDR1 SGHTA, CDR2 FQGNSA. CDR3 length: 13 residues. The CDR3 loop reads CASSFDGGARQYV. The CDR3 DNA follows: TGTGCCAGCAGCTTCGACGGGGGGGCGCGTCAGTACGTC.

The rearrangement uses TRBV3-1 and TRBJ2-3; no definite D call. The ends were cut back, 0 bases at V and 4 bases at J, with 5 bases in the middle. This CDR3 has 13 residues. The germline V gene has CDR1 LGHDT and CDR2 YNNKEL (reference sequence). Written as DNA, the CDR3 is TGTGCCAGCAGCCAAGAGGTTCCAGATACGCAGTATTTT. Its protein is CASSQEVPDTQYF.

There are many counts of this clonotype. The chain combines TRBV7-3 with TRBJ2-5, with 7 bases that match TRBD2. The CDR3 is made up of 13 amino acids. J was trimmed by 8 bases and V by 3 bases; bases with no gene match: 6. Germline CDR1 SGHTA, CDR2 FQGTGA. The CDR3 here is CASSFAGDGTQYF. CDR3 sequence (DNA): TGTGCCAGCAGCTTTGCGGGGGACGGAACCCAGTACTTC.

This clonotype appeared a few times. This chain links TRBV27 with TRBJ2-5; 8 bases match TRBD1. V gave up 4 bases and J gave up 10 bases; unmatched junction bases: 5. The CDR3 contains 12 residues. CDR1 is MNHEY and CDR2 is SMNVEV in the germline V gene (reference sequence). This CDR3 is CASSSGTGRQYF. The CDR3 nucleotides are TGTGCCAGCAGTTCCGGGACAGGCCGCCAGTACTTC.

This clonotype has only a few counts. The J gene is TRBJ2-1, the V gene TRBV10-3; 9 nucleotides align to TRBD2. CDR3 length: 14 residues. Germline V lookup: CDR1 ENHRY, CDR2 SYGVKD. Trimming at V came to 3 bases and at J to 8 bases, leaving 5 bases not matched to a gene. The CDR3 nucleotides read TGTGCCATCAGTGAACATGCGGGGGGGTATGAGCAGTTCTTC. Translated, it gives CAISEHAGGYEQFF.

The table lists this clonotype with a few counts. The rearrangement uses TRBV10-1 and TRBJ2-3; no reliable D call. The CDR3 sequence is 13 residues long. Trimming left V 3 bases short and J 2 bases short, with 6 bases between. CDR1 and CDR2 (germline): WNHNN, SYGVQD (reference sequence). CDR3: CASSEGATDTQYF. The CDR3 nucleotides are TGCGCCAGCAGTGAAGGAGCCACAGATACGCAGTATTTT.